This T cell receptor (beta chain) emerged from a study of blood T cell repertoires in COVID-19. Study summary: PBMCs, B-cell-depleted T cells, or T cells were the source of the cDNA or gDNA that made up the material.

Looked up from germline, CDR1 is WNHNN and CDR2 is SYGVQD (reference sequence). V shed 0 bases and J shed 4 bases, with 10 bases lying between them. CDR3 length: 15 amino acids. Generated by immunoSEQ multiplex PCR, the TCRdb table keeps only in-frame clones and is missing some. The sample has about 200,000 clones, around four fifths seen once. This clonotype was obtained from a woman aged 45-59 years with acute or convalescent COVID-19. The material sequenced was peripheral blood. The chain joins TRBV10-1 to TRBJ2-1; D is perhaps TRBD2 (5 bases). CDR3 amino acids: CASSESIGGYNEQFF. In nucleotides, the CDR3 is TGCGCCAGCAGTGAGTCGATAGGCGGGTACAATGAGCAGTTCTTC.